These 23 T cell receptor beta chains came from one sample sequenced in a study of Graves' ophthalmopathy and Graves' hyperthyroidism. Using RNA transcripts, the TCR beta CDR3 regions were amplified. HTBI primers primed a first-round RT-PCR, and a second-round multiplex PCR followed. Each CDR3 protein is one row after TCRdb ran MiXCR on the multiplex PCR reads. The sample lists 650,000 to 900,000 distinct CDR3 sequences; 35% to 50% were seen once. The sequencing input was peripheral blood. The receptor source for this set is an adult man with Graves' ophthalmopathy.

This sequence joins TRBV10-3 and TRBJ1-6, with 8 bases fitting TRBD1. With V trimmed by 10 bases and J by 12 bases, 17 bases remained unmatched. In germline, CDR1 is ENHRY, CDR2 SYGVKD. There are 15 residues in the CDR3. In DNA form, the CDR3 reads TGTGCCAGCAGAATCGAGTGGACAGGGAAAGGACCCCTCCACTTT. Translated: CASRIEWTGKGPLHF.

The chain joins TRBV7-9 to TRBJ2-7; TRBD1 is a possible D gene (7 bases). The CDR3 totals 13 residues. Germline CDR1 reads SEHNR; CDR2 reads FQNEAQ (reference sequence). V was clipped by 5 bases and J by 6 bases, with 14 bases between them. The chain's CDR3 is CASSRQGGGEQYF. The CDR3 DNA reads TGTGCCAGCAGCCGGCAGGGGGGCGGCGAGCAGTACTTC.

The gene calls are TRBV7-9 and TRBJ2-2, with a tentative D call TRBD1 (6 bases). This CDR3 has 16 residues. Germline CDR1 is SEHNR and CDR2 is FQNEAQ (reference sequence). The ends were cut back, 5 bases at V and 1 base at J, with 14 bases in the middle. The CDR3 bases are TGTGCCAGCAGCGGAATTAAGGACAGGAACACCGGGGAGCTGTTTTTT. This codes for CASSGIKDRNTGELFF.

This clonotype appeared a few times. The chain combines TRBV20-1 with TRBJ1-5, with TRBD1 as a possible D gene (5 bases). CDR1 is DFQATT and CDR2 is SNEGSKA in the germline V gene (reference sequence). Trimming removed 5 bases from V and 11 bases from J, with 16 bases in between. This CDR3 has 12 residues. The CDR3 is CSAGGHIITQHF. CDR3 DNA sequence: TGCAGTGCTGGAGGACATATCATAACCCAGCATTTT.

The CDR3 bases are TGCGCCAGCAGCCAAGAGTTCAGGGTGGGAGCTTTCTTT. It translates to CASSQEFRVGAFF. The rearrangement joins TRBV4-3 to TRBJ1-1, with D perhaps matching TRBD1 (5 bases). The germline V and J ends were trimmed by 0 bases and 10 bases, with 12 bases remaining between them. The CDR3 length is 13 residues. In germline, CDR1 is LGHNA, CDR2 YSLEER.

Comments on this clonotype: A read error may explain this, as a much larger clone is one base away. J is TRBJ1-1 and V is TRBV20-1; D is perhaps TRBD1 (5 bases). V lost 5 bases and J 6 bases, leaving 16 bases between the germline ends. CDR3 length equals 13 residues. Germline V CDR1 and CDR2: DFQATT, SNEGSKA (reference sequence). DNA of the CDR3: TGCAGTGCTTGGCAGAACAGGAGGGCTGAAGCTTTCTTT. Its protein is CSAWQNRRAEAFF.

This clonotype was seen more than once but under ten times. The V and J genes are TRBV10-2 and TRBJ1-1; 9 nucleotides align to TRBD1. CDR1 is WSHSY and CDR2 is SAAADI in the germline V gene. The CDR3 totals 14 residues. Trimming took 6 bases from V and 3 from J; bases not matched to a gene: 5. The CDR3 region has the DNA TGCGCCAGCAGCAACCGACAGGGGGACACTGAAGCTTTCTTT. It codes for CASSNRQGDTEAFF.

This clonotype turned up a few times. The genes are TRBV2 and TRBJ2-7; 7 bases align to TRBD1. Germline V gene data show CDR1 as SNHLY and CDR2 as FYNNEI. The CDR3 is made up of 16 amino acids. The V and J ends lost 5 bases and 3 bases, in that order; junction bases with no gene match: 13. CDR3 sequence reads: CASSKTGTALGYEQYF. The CDR3 DNA is TGTGCCAGCAGTAAAACCGGGACAGCTTTGGGCTACGAGCAGTACTTC.

The rearrangement joins TRBV29-1 to TRBJ2-7; TRBD1 matches 7 bases. The junction had 6 bases not matched to a gene; V was cut back by 7 bases and J by 3 bases. This CDR3 has 12 amino acids. Germline V CDR1 and CDR2: SQVTM, ANQGSEA. In DNA form, the CDR3 reads TGCAGCGCCACGAACAGGGGCTACGAGCAGTACTTC. Its protein is CSATNRGYEQYF.

This clonotype was detected many times. CDR3 nucleotide sequence: TGCAGTGCTAACAGGGGCAATCAGCCCCAGCATTTT. Translation gives CSANRGNQPQHF. The chain links TRBV20-1 to TRBJ1-5; the D gene is possibly TRBD1 (6 bases). V lost 4 bases and J 2 bases, leaving 6 bases between the germline ends. CDR3 length: 12 residues. Germline V gene sequence: CDR1 DFQATT, CDR2 SNEGSKA (reference sequence).

This rearrangement joins TRBV10-3 to TRBJ2-6, with TRBD1 matching 10 bases. The CDR3 is made up of 17 amino acids. Per the germline V gene, CDR1 is ENHRY and CDR2 is SYGVKD. V dropped 2 bases and J dropped 0; count of bases not matched to a gene: 1. The CDR3 DNA sequence: TGTGCCATCAGTGAGGGACAGGGGGGCTCTGGGGCCAACGTCCTGACTTTC. Encoded protein: CAISEGQGGSGANVLTF.

This clonotype was seen just once. The J gene is TRBJ2-7, the V gene TRBV12-3 or TRBV12-4; D is unclear. The CDR3 extends over 16 amino acids. Trimming shortened V by 6 bases and J by 2 bases, and 20 bases separated the two germline ends. This CDR3 is CASSPGAVRRPYEQYF. In nucleotides, the CDR3 is TGTGCCAGCAGCCCAGGTGCCGTGAGACGTCCCTACGAGCAGTACTTC.

The CDR3 DNA reads TGTGCCAGTACCCCACAGGGCCGCTCTGGAAACACCATATATTTT. As protein: CASTPQGRSGNTIYF. The V and J genes are TRBV19 and TRBJ1-3; weak D call: TRBD1 (6 bases). V lost 7 bases and J 0 bases, leaving 13 bases between the germline ends. The CDR3 is 15 residues long. Germline CDR1 reads LNHDA; CDR2 reads SQIVND (reference sequence).

This chain links TRBV20-1 with TRBJ1-5, with D possibly matching TRBD1 (6 bases). The V end was cut by 5 bases, the J end by 1 base, with 12 bases between. Germline assignment: CDR1 DFQATT and CDR2 SNEGSKA (reference sequence). The CDR3 is 14 residues long. In DNA, the CDR3 is TGCAGTGCTGATGGACAGTCAAGCAATCAGCCCCAGCATTTT. Amino acids: CSADGQSSNQPQHF.

To note about this clonotype: An end of the junction differs from the germline gene, which may be a read error. This rearrangement joins TRBV7-2 to TRBJ2-7; TRBD1 agrees at 7 bases. Germline CDR1 is SGHTA and CDR2 is FQGNSA. This CDR3 region has 15 residues. The chain's CDR3 is CASSQDRVPSYEQYF. DNA of the CDR3: TGCGCCAGCAGCCAAGACAGGGTTCCCTCCTACGAGCAGTACTTC.

This clonotype was counted ten times or more. The J gene is TRBJ1-2, the V gene TRBV25-1, with D possibly being TRBD1 (5 bases). CDR3 length: 13 residues. V lost 3 bases, J lost 3 bases, and 8 bases lay in between. Germline V gene lookup returns CDR1 MGHDK and CDR2 SYGVNS. In DNA, the CDR3 is TGTGCCAGCAGTGATGACAGCTACTATGGCTACACCTTC. It translates to CASSDDSYYGYTF.

This CDR3 is CASSQHRVGDQPQHF. Here the CDR3 DNA reads TGCGCCAGCAGCCAGCACAGGGTCGGGGATCAGCCCCAGCATTTT. The chain recombines TRBV4-3 with TRBJ1-5; possible D gene TRBD1, 6 bases. There are 15 residues in the CDR3. Trimming took off 3 bases at V and 5 bases at J, with 14 bases between the two ends. Germline lookup yields CDR1 LGHNA and CDR2 YSLEER.

This clonotype was picked up a small number of times. Its ends do not fully match the called genes, so a read error is possible. The chain carries TRBV10-2 and TRBJ1-6; D remains unclear. Germline CDR1 reads WSHSY; CDR2 reads SAAADI. This CDR3 comprises 14 residues. The CDR3 here is CASSELPLDSPLHF. CDR3 in DNA: TGTGCCAGCAGTGAGTTACCGCTTGATTCACCCCTCCACTTT.

This clonotype was detected a few times. The rearrangement links TRBV20-1 to TRBJ1-5; TRBD1 matches 8 bases. Germline V lookup: CDR1 DFQATT, CDR2 SNEGSKA (reference sequence). After removal of 5 bases from V and 4 bases from J, the junction contained 10 bases not matched to a gene. The CDR3 sequence is 15 residues long. The chain's CDR3 is CSASRQGLRNQPQHF. In DNA form, the CDR3 reads TGCAGTGCTTCTAGACAGGGGTTGAGGAATCAGCCCCAGCATTTT.

Worth noting for this clonotype: The germline gene is not matched at one end of the junction; a read error may be the cause. The rearrangement uses TRBV24-1 and TRBJ1-5; the match to TRBD1 covers 9 bases. This CDR3 comprises 14 residues. Germline loops: CDR1 KGHDR, CDR2 SFDVKD. The CDR3 loop reads CASSAGTGLQPQHF. The DNA of the CDR3 is TGTGCCAGCAGTGCCGGGACAGGGCTTCAGCCCCAGCATTTT.

Ten or more counts support this clonotype. The chain uses TRBV7-9 and TRBJ1-2, with D maybe TRBD1 (5 bases). V lost 1 base and J 3 bases, leaving 18 bases between the germline ends. Germline-derived CDR1 and CDR2 are SEHNR and FQNEAQ (reference sequence). The CDR3 is 17 residues long. CDR3 sequence: CASSLGDGYALDYGYTF. The CDR3 DNA is TGTGCCAGCAGCTTAGGGGACGGGTACGCCCTGGACTATGGCTACACCTTC.

The chain joins TRBV10-3 to TRBJ1-4, with D possibly TRBD1 on 5 matching bases. Germline assignment: CDR1 ENHRY and CDR2 SYGVKD. The CDR3 sequence is 14 residues long. V lost 4 bases to trimming and J lost 4 bases, with 10 bases between them. Here the CDR3 DNA reads TGTGCCATCAGTGCACAGGAGAGTAATGAAAAACTGTTTTTT. This gives the protein CAISAQESNEKLFF.

This clonotype appeared a few times. The chain recombines TRBV20-1 with TRBJ1-2, with D uncertain. The CDR3 has 13 amino acids. V dropped 2 bases and J dropped 2 bases, with 9 bases sitting between them. Per the germline V gene, CDR1 is DFQATT and CDR2 is SNEGSKA (reference sequence). This CDR3 is CSARPGENYGYTF. CDR3 sequence (DNA): TGCAGTGCTAGACCCGGGGAGAACTATGGCTACACCTTC.